A single sample is the source of the 31 T cell receptor beta chains below, sequenced in a study of blood T cell repertoires in COVID-19. The table came from immunoSEQ multiplex PCR; TCRdb's copy has only in-frame clones and leaves some out. The sample yields a few hundred thousand clones, around 91% seen once. Source material: peripheral blood. These receptors originate from a woman between 35 and 50 years old with COVID-19, enrolled during active disease.

J is TRBJ1-6 and V is TRBV7-8; D perhaps matches TRBD1 (5 bases). Germline loops: CDR1 SGHVS, CDR2 FQNEAQ. The CDR3 consists of 16 residues. The V end lost 5 bases, the J end lost 4 bases, and 15 bases lay between the germline ends. The CDR3 loop reads CASSQSWGTYNSPLHF. The CDR3 DNA reads TGTGCCAGCAGCCAGAGTTGGGGGACTTATAATTCACCCCTCCACTTT.

The chain combines TRBV10-2 with TRBJ1-5; D remains ambiguous. CDR1 WSHSY and CDR2 SAAADI come from the germline V gene. This CDR3 is built from 11 residues. V lost 10 bases to trimming and J lost 4 bases, with 8 bases between them. For the CDR3, the DNA is TGCGCCACCGGTAGTAATCAGCCCCAGCATTTT. This translates into CATGSNQPQHF.

CDR3 in amino acids: CASSDATGSYGYTF. The CDR3 DNA is TGTGCCAGCAGCGACGCGACAGGCTCCTATGGCTACACCTTC. J is TRBJ1-2 and V is TRBV9; a possible D gene is TRBD1 (6 bases). Germline values: CDR1 SGDLS, CDR2 YYNGEE. The CDR3 spans 14 residues. With 3 bases removed from V and 4 bases from J, the gap between germline ends came to 13 bases.

The gene calls are TRBV2 and TRBJ2-7, with a possible D match to TRBD1 (5 bases). The CDR3 length is 14 residues. Germline lookup yields CDR1 SNHLY and CDR2 FYNNEI. Trimming left V 8 bases short and J 5 bases short, with 19 bases between. The CDR3 region has the DNA TGTGCCAGCTCCCGTTCGTCTGGGGCGGACGAGCAGTACTTC. The encoded protein is CASSRSSGADEQYF. The full variable domain, completed using reference TRBV2 and TRBJ2-7, is EPEVTQTPSHQVTQMGQEVILRCVPISNHLYFYWYRQILGQKVEFLVSFYNNEISEKSEIFDDQFSVERPDGSNFTLKIRSTKLEDSAMYFCASSRSSGADEQYFGPGTRLTVT.

This clone has a single count. At one of its ends the junction is not consistent with the germline gene, which may arise from a read error. J is TRBJ1-1 and V is TRBV28; a possible D gene is TRBD1 (5 bases). This CDR3 has 11 amino acids. CDR1 is MDHEN, CDR2 SYDVKM, per germline. The DNA for the CDR3 is TGTGCCAGCAGTTTGACCAGGGAGGTTAACTTT. It encodes CASSLTREVNF. The whole variable domain, filled in from reference TRBV28 and TRBJ1-1, reads DVKVTQSSRYLVKRTGEKVFLECVQDMDHENMFWYRQDPGLGLRLIYFSYDVKMKEKGDIPEGYSVSREKKERFSLILESASTNQTSMYLCASSLTREVNFGQGTRLTVV.

This chain connects TRBV6-4 to TRBJ2-3; D is unresolved. CDR1 and CDR2 from the germline V gene are MRHNA and SNTAGT. V shed 5 bases and J shed 4 bases, with 13 bases lying between them. This CDR3 is 14 amino acids long. The CDR3 nucleotides read TGTGCCAGCAGTAGGAGTGAGAGCCCAGATACGCAGTATTTT. Its translation is CASSRSESPDTQYF.

This chain links TRBV14 with TRBJ1-2; D is unresolved. Germline assignment: CDR1 SGHDN and CDR2 FVKESK. The CDR3 has 13 residues. Trimming removed 4 bases from V and 3 bases from J, with 9 bases in between. The CDR3 DNA follows: TGTGCCAGCAGCCCCACAGTACACTATGGCTACACCTTC. Its protein product is CASSPTVHYGYTF.

The genes are TRBV19 and TRBJ2-4, with 8 bases identical to TRBD2. Germline V gene lookup returns CDR1 LNHDA and CDR2 SQIVND (reference sequence). V lost 6 bases, J lost 8 bases, and 6 bases stayed unmatched. This CDR3 comprises 13 residues. The CDR3 bases are TGTGCCAGTAGCCGGGAGGGGTCCGACATTCAGTACTTC. It yields the protein CASSREGSDIQYF.

V gene TRBV5-1 combines with J gene TRBJ1-1, with D unclear. The germline V gene encodes CDR1 SGHRS and CDR2 YFSETQ. V lost 4 bases, J lost 2 bases, and 18 bases lay in between. The CDR3 length is 16 residues. In DNA, the CDR3 is TGCGCCAGCAGCGCCCTCCCCGGGGAGGGAAACACTGAAGCTTTCTTT. Translating gives CASSALPGEGNTEAFF.

This clone showed up just once. The chain is built from TRBV29-1 and TRBJ1-3, with unresolved D. Germline V CDR1 and CDR2: SQVTM, ANQGSEA. Trimming took 7 bases from V and 0 from J, leaving 13 bases between them. This CDR3 region has 14 residues. CDR3 nucleotides: TGCAGCGCCCAAACCGGGAGCTCTGGAAACACCATATATTTT. Translation gives CSAQTGSSGNTIYF.

V usage is TRBV5-6 and J usage is TRBJ1-2; weak D call: TRBD1 (5 bases). CDR1 is SGHDT and CDR2 is YYEEEE in the germline V gene. V was trimmed by 4 bases and J by 7 bases, leaving 14 bases between them. The CDR3 contains 13 residues. The CDR3 is CASSPNRRGGYTF. The DNA of the CDR3 is TGTGCCAGCAGCCCCAACAGGCGTGGTGGCTACACCTTC.

CDR3 protein: CASSLGGRANEKLFF. The CDR3 DNA is TGTGCCAGCAGCTTAGGGGGCCGGGCTAATGAAAAACTGTTTTTT. The V gene is TRBV5-5, the J gene TRBJ1-4, with 7 bases that match TRBD1. The CDR3 is 15 amino acids. J gave up 3 bases and V 2 bases, and 4 bases lay outside the gene matches. Germline CDR1 SGHKS, CDR2 YYEKEE (reference sequence).

V and J are TRBV6-5 and TRBJ1-1; possibly TRBD1 for D (5 bases). Trimming took off 5 bases at V and 1 base at J, with 11 bases between the two ends. The CDR3 has 14 amino acids. Looked up from germline, CDR1 is MNHEY and CDR2 is SVGAGI. CDR3 DNA: TGTGCCAGCAGTCAGGGTCCCCAGAACACTGAAGCTTTCTTT. Its protein is CASSQGPQNTEAFF.

This rearrangement joins TRBV19 to TRBJ1-2; TRBD1 aligns across 10 bases. Germline-derived CDR1 and CDR2 are LNHDA and SQIVND (reference sequence). This CDR3 region has 14 residues. With 8 bases clipped from V and 5 bases from J, the junction kept 8 bases outside the gene matches. The CDR3 DNA reads as TGTGCCAGTTACGGACAGGGGGATTTTTATGGCTACACCTTC. Translation gives CASYGQGDFYGYTF.

This rearrangement joins TRBV3-1 (or the pseudogene TRBV3-2) to TRBJ1-3, with D unclear. CDR1 and CDR2 (germline): LGHDT, YNNKEL (reference sequence). The CDR3 extends over 14 amino acids. V was shortened by 4 bases and J by 2 bases, with 9 bases between the two germline ends. The CDR3 DNA is TGTGCCAGCAGCCCAGTAGCGGCTGGAAACACCATATATTTT. It encodes CASSPVAAGNTIYF.

The V call is TRBV30, the J call TRBJ1-2; TRBD1 matches 8 bases. This CDR3 region has 14 residues. Trimming removed 2 bases from V and 0 bases from J; junction bases left unmatched: 2. Germline CDR1 GTSNPN, CDR2 SVGIG (reference sequence). The CDR3 sequence is CAWSYRGANYGYTF. CDR3 nucleotide sequence: TGTGCCTGGAGTTACAGGGGGGCTAACTATGGCTACACCTTC. The full variable domain, with the rest looked up from reference TRBV30 and TRBJ1-2, is SQTIHQWPATLVQPVGSPLSLECTVEGTSNPNLYWYRQAAGRGLQLLFYSVGIGQISSEVPQNLSASRPQDRQFILSSKKLLLSDSGFYLCAWSYRGANYGYTFGSGTRLTVV.

The J gene is TRBJ2-7, the V gene TRBV7-2, with 11 positions matching TRBD2. The V gene end was trimmed by 5 bases and the J gene end by 6 bases; junction bases not matched to a gene: 9. Germline V gene data show CDR1 as SGHTA and CDR2 as FQGNSA. This CDR3 region has 15 residues. The DNA for the CDR3 is TGTGCCAGCAGCCCCCTAGCGGGGGGACTGGGCGAGCAGTACTTC. Translated, it gives CASSPLAGGLGEQYF.

The V call is TRBV19, the J call TRBJ2-7, with 14 bases lining up with TRBD2. Unmatched junction bases numbered 15, after V lost 10 bases and J lost 4 bases. The CDR3 extends over 17 amino acids. Per germline, CDR1 LNHDA and CDR2 SQIVND (reference sequence). CDR3 loop: CATTGGRLAGGPYEQYF. Written as DNA, the CDR3 is TGTGCCACCACCGGGGGGAGACTAGCGGGAGGGCCTTACGAGCAGTACTTC.

The chain has TRBV5-1 and TRBJ2-2, with D perhaps matching TRBD1 (5 bases). The CDR3 contains 15 residues. In germline, CDR1 is SGHRS, CDR2 YFSETQ. Trimming removed 0 bases at V and 3 bases at J, with 9 bases between. DNA for the CDR3: TGCGCCAGCAGCTTGGGGGTAGGGGACACCGGGGAGCTGTTTTTT. It is translated as CASSLGVGDTGELFF.

The chain links TRBV4-1 to TRBJ1-2; TRBD1 is a possible D gene (5 bases). Germline V gene data show CDR1 as MGHRA and CDR2 as YSYEKL. This CDR3 spans 14 amino acids. Trimming took off 5 bases at V and 4 bases at J, with 14 bases between the two ends. The CDR3 protein is CASSAVGRGYGYTF. The CDR3 DNA sequence: TGCGCCAGCAGCGCGGTGGGGCGGGGCTATGGCTACACCTTC.

This clone has just a few counts. CDR3: CASRKGENYGYTF. The CDR3 coding sequence is TGTGCCAGCAGGAAAGGGGAAAACTATGGCTACACCTTC. V and J are TRBV2 and TRBJ1-2; TRBD1 might be the D (5 bases). This CDR3 is 13 amino acids long. Germline V gene sequence: CDR1 SNHLY, CDR2 FYNNEI. V lost 6 bases and J 2 bases, leaving 10 bases between the germline ends.

This chain links TRBV5-6 with TRBJ1-5; D remains ambiguous. CDR1 is SGHDT, CDR2 YYEEEE, per germline. The length of the CDR3 is 13 residues. V shed 4 bases and J shed 9 bases, with 14 bases lying between them. The CDR3 DNA follows: TGTGCCAGCAGCAGGCAGAGGATCACGCCCCAGCATTTT. Its translation is CASSRQRITPQHF.

V usage is TRBV5-4 and J usage is TRBJ1-2, with TRBD1 as a possible D gene (5 bases). There are 13 residues in the CDR3. V lost 0 bases and J lost 8, with 11 bases in between. The germline V gene encodes CDR1 SGHNT and CDR2 YYREEE (reference sequence). The CDR3, as DNA: TGTGCCAGCAGCTTGGAGGCAGGGAAAGGCTACACCTTC. It encodes CASSLEAGKGYTF.

The chain carries TRBV7-2 and TRBJ2-1, with D uncertain. Germline CDR1 and CDR2: SGHTA and FQGNSA. V was shortened by 5 bases and J by 0 bases, with 5 bases between the two germline ends. The CDR3 is made up of 13 amino acids. The CDR3 here is CASSLSSYNEQFF. DNA of the CDR3: TGTGCCAGCAGCCTGAGCTCCTACAATGAGCAGTTCTTC. The full variable domain, rest sourced from reference TRBV7-2 and TRBJ2-1, is GAGVSQSPSNKVTEKGKDVELRCDPISGHTALYWYRQSLGQGLEFLIYFQGNSAPDKSGLPSDRFSAERTGGSVSTLTIQRTQQEDSAVYLCASSLSSYNEQFFGPGTRLTVL.

The J gene is TRBJ1-4, the V gene TRBV5-5; 8 bases fit TRBD1. The germline CDR1 and CDR2 sequences are SGHKS and YYEKEE (reference sequence). The CDR3 covers 14 residues. Trimming at V came to 1 base and at J to 8 bases, leaving 4 bases not matched to a gene. For the CDR3, the DNA is TGTGCCAGCAGCTTGCGACAGGGGCGGGAAAAACTGTTTTTT. This sequence encodes CASSLRQGREKLFF.

V is TRBV7-2 and J is TRBJ2-2; the D is unclear. The germline V and J ends were trimmed by 5 bases and 0 bases, with 13 bases remaining between them. The CDR3 spans 16 residues. The germline CDR1 and CDR2 sequences are SGHTA and FQGNSA. The CDR3 DNA follows: TGTGCCAGCAGCCCAATGCCTAGGACGAACACCGGGGAGCTGTTTTTT. This codes for CASSPMPRTNTGELFF.

The chain employs TRBV19 and TRBJ2-7, with TRBD2 matching over 7 bases. The CDR3 is 15 amino acids. Germline loops: CDR1 LNHDA, CDR2 SQIVND (reference sequence). J lost 6 bases, V lost 1 base, and 9 bases had no gene match. CDR3 nucleotides: TGTGCCAGTAGTATAGTAAGGGGAGGGCCCGTCGAGCAGTACTTC. Its translation is CASSIVRGGPVEQYF.

CDR3: CASSPRRVETQYF. The CDR3 DNA sequence: TGTGCCAGCAGTCCCAGGAGGGTTGAGACCCAGTACTTC. The V and J genes are TRBV27 and TRBJ2-5; D is possibly TRBD2 (6 bases). Germline CDR1 MNHEY, CDR2 SMNVEV (reference sequence). The CDR3 is made up of 13 amino acids. Trimming stripped 5 bases from V and 5 bases from J, with 12 bases between.

The chain links TRBV29-1 to TRBJ1-1; a possible D gene is TRBD1 (6 bases). The germline V and J ends were trimmed by 4 bases and 7 bases, with 13 bases remaining between them. Germline V lookup: CDR1 SQVTM, CDR2 ANQGSEA. The length of the CDR3 is 12 residues. The CDR3 region is CSVVRGTGEAFF. CDR3 DNA sequence: TGCAGCGTTGTAAGGGGGACGGGTGAAGCTTTCTTT.

The chain has TRBV4-3 and TRBJ1-2; D remains unclear. Germline V gives CDR1 LGHNA, CDR2 YSLEER. V gave up 0 bases and J gave up 2 bases, with 10 bases separating them. This CDR3 comprises 15 residues. The CDR3 bases are TGCGCCAGCAGCCAAGATCGAGGCCTGAACTATGGCTACACCTTC. Translating gives CASSQDRGLNYGYTF.

The rearrangement joins TRBV30 to TRBJ1-1; no clear D gene. Germline assignment: CDR1 GTSNPN and CDR2 SVGIG (reference sequence). This CDR3 comprises 11 residues. The V gene lost 5 bases and the J gene lost 11 bases, with 15 bases spanning the gap. The CDR3 loop reads CAWGTVKVAFF. The CDR3, as DNA: TGTGCCTGGGGAACAGTTAAGGTGGCTTTCTTT.